The source of this T cell receptor beta chain is a study of T cell responses to AZD1222 COVID-19 vaccine. The study, taken as a whole, reports: Clonal diversity was possibly underestimated, and white British individuals and females predominated among donors.

Notes on this clone: Its antigen remains unidentified.

Profiled with immunoSEQ multiplex PCR; TCRdb holds only in-frame clones, not every one. The sample comprises around 150,000 clones, roughly 90% of which are singletons, and less than 2% rests with the top ten. The CDR3 length is 13 residues. Germline CDR1 is SGHDT and CDR2 is YYEEEE. The ends were cut back, 3 bases at V and 2 bases at J, with 5 bases in the middle. The chain has TRBV5-6 and TRBJ2-2, with D unclear. This receptor was obtained from an adult who received the AZD1222 COVID-19 vaccine. The sample here was peripheral blood, taken 28 days after the second AZD1222 dose. CDR3 sequence: CASSYSNTGELFF. CDR3 coding DNA: TGTGCCAGCAGCTACAGTAACACCGGGGAGCTGTTTTTT.